A selection of T cell receptor beta chains follows, all from one sample in a study of blood T cell repertoires in COVID-19. TCRdb's table, derived via immunoSEQ multiplex PCR, lists solely in-frame clones and lacks some. The profile shows some 200,000 clones, around 89% of them singletons. Sequenced material: PBMCs or T cells enriched from blood (not recorded which). The receptor set was obtained from a woman in her thirties who had recovered from COVID-19. The CDR3 runs from the conserved cysteine through the conserved F or W. Part of the rows lack a size; the others show once, few, many or a class for expanded clones.

J gene | clone size | V gene | CDR3 protein
TRBJ1-5 | . | TRBV6-1 | CASSDAGTGLNQPQHF
TRBJ1-1 | . | TRBV7-9 | CASKEGHLNTEAFF
TRBJ1-6 | . | TRBV15 | CATSRVGQGMISPLHF
TRBJ2-5 | once | TRBV11-3 | CASSSRTSDSETQYF
TRBJ1-5 | . | TRBV18 | CASTDRDISNQPQHF
TRBJ2-3 | . | TRBV19 | CASSQRGDTQYF
TRBJ1-4 | . | TRBV4-3 | CASSQDGGGKLFF
TRBJ1-5 | once | TRBV28 | CASSMLGLRNQPQHF
TRBJ1-4 | . | TRBV7-9 | CASSMTGAATNEKLFF
TRBJ2-7 | . | TRBV5-3 | CARSETGGDEQYF
TRBJ1-1 | . | TRBV4-3 | CASSQDIGTGSAEAFF
TRBJ1-2 | . | TRBV3-1/TRBV3-2 | CASSQVLGQVFGTYGYTF
TRBJ2-1 | once | TRBV9 | CASSGYGGASYNEQFF
TRBJ1-5 | . | TRBV19 | CASTPGVSGNQPQHF